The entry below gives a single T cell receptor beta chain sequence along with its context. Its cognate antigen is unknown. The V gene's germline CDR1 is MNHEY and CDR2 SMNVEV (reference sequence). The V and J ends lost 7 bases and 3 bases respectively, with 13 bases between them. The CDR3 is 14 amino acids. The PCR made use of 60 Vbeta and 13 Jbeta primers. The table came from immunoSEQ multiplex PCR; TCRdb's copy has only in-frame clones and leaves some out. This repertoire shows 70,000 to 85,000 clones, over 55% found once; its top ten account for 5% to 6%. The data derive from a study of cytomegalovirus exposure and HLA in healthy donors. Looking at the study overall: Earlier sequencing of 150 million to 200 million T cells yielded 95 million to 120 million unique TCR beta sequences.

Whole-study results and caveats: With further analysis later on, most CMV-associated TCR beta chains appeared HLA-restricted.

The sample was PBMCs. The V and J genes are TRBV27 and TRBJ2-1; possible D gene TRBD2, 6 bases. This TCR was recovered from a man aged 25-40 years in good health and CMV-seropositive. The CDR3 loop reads CASTPGGNYNEQFF. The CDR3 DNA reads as TGTGCCAGCACCCCGGGCGGGAACTACAATGAGCAGTTCTTC.